This passage covers 4 T cell receptor beta chains from one sample sequenced in a study of vaccination and CD4 T cells after COVID-19. No antigens are known for them. Treatment denoted: 10-day PBMC culture with coronavirus spike peptide pools or control peptides (ViraFEST assay). Gathered ahead of the COVID-19 pandemic (2011-2018) were the CD4+ T cells of the unexposed donor. Sequencing of DNA taken from cultured CD4+ T cells relied on the Oncomine TCR Beta short-read assay. MiXCR, applied by TCRdb to the PCR reads, yields one record per CDR3 protein. The data hold 3,000 or so distinct CDR3 sequences, with about 29% observed a single time. Input material: CD4+ T cells from blood, cultured in vitro. These TCRs come from a human donor in good health.

V usage is TRBV19 and J usage is TRBJ1-1, with D hard to call. CDR3 length: 13 residues. With 5 bases removed from V and 1 base from J, the gap between germline ends came to 8 bases. Germline values: CDR1 LNHDA, CDR2 SQIVND (reference sequence). DNA of the CDR3: TGTGCCAGTAGTGTGGGTCCGAACACTGAAGCTTTCTTT. Its protein product is CASSVGPNTEAFF.

This clonotype rates as medium-sized. The V call is TRBV24-1, the J call TRBJ2-2, with D possibly TRBD2 on 6 matching bases. The germline V and J ends were trimmed by 9 bases and 4 bases, with 11 bases remaining between them. The CDR3 covers 13 residues. Germline CDR1 reads KGHDR; CDR2 reads SFDVKD. The CDR3 DNA reads TGTGCCACCCGGGGGTATGGCACCGGGGAGCTGTTTTTT. Amino acid sequence: CATRGYGTGELFF.

This chain connects TRBV5-1 to TRBJ1-2; tentatively, D is TRBD1 (6 bases). Germline assignment: CDR1 SGHRS and CDR2 YFSETQ. The CDR3 covers 14 residues. V was pared by 1 base and J by 8 bases, with 15 bases between. The CDR3 reads CASSLRAGEGGYTF. CDR3 coding DNA: TGCGCCAGCAGCTTGAGGGCAGGGGAAGGCGGCTACACCTTC.

This clonotype came up a few times. The V call is TRBV19, the J call TRBJ1-1; weak D call: TRBD1 (5 bases). The CDR3 sequence is 15 residues long. CDR1 and CDR2 (germline): LNHDA, SQIVND (reference sequence). Trimming took 9 bases from V and 1 from J, leaving 18 bases between them. CDR3 loop: CASRDGAVGNTEAFF. As DNA, the CDR3 is TGTGCCAGCCGGGACGGGGCGGTGGGGAACACTGAAGCTTTCTTT.